This is a list of T cell receptor beta chains from one sample in a study of CD8+ T cells in alopecia areata. Assay: immunoSEQ multiplex PCR; the TCRdb copy retains only in-frame clones and omits some. The table lists about 190,000 clones, about 60% of them singletons. Source: CD4+ T cells sorted from blood, taken at week 4, from a patient treated with tofacitinib. The source is a human donor with alopecia areata. CDR3s include the opening cysteine and the closing phenylalanine or tryptophan. D genes are given only for firm matches. For some rows the clone size is stated as once, few or many, or as a class when expanded; others skip it.

d_gene: -
abundance: -
v_gene: TRBV7-4
j_gene: TRBJ2-1
CDR3aa: CASSPFGYYNEQFF
CDR3nt: TGTGCCAGCAGCCCATTTGGCTACTACAATGAGCAGTTCTTC

d_gene: TRBD1
abundance: -
v_gene: TRBV23-1
j_gene: TRBJ2-7
CDR3aa: CASSQSRWDRGPGEQYF
CDR3nt: TGCGCCAGCAGTCAATCGCGGTGGGACAGGGGGCCGGGGGAGCAGTACTTC

d_gene: -
abundance: -
v_gene: TRBV19
j_gene: TRBJ1-1
CDR3aa: CASSTPAAREMNTEAFF
CDR3nt: TGTGCCAGTAGTACGCCCGCGGCCCGAGAGATGAACACTGAAGCTTTCTTT

d_gene: -
abundance: -
v_gene: TRBV4-2
j_gene: TRBJ1-1
CDR3aa: CASSVPTGYTEAFF
CDR3nt: TGTGCCAGCAGCGTACCTACAGGGTACACTGAAGCTTTCTTT

d_gene: -
abundance: -
v_gene: TRBV27
j_gene: TRBJ2-7
CDR3aa: CASGPRQFFYEQYF
CDR3nt: TGTGCCAGCGGCCCAAGACAGTTCTTCTACGAGCAGTACTTC

d_gene: -
abundance: -
v_gene: TRBV29-1
j_gene: TRBJ2-2
CDR3aa: CSVDDREAGELFF
CDR3nt: TGCAGCGTTGACGACAGAGAAGCCGGGGAGCTGTTTTTT

d_gene: TRBD1
abundance: -
v_gene: TRBV5-1
j_gene: TRBJ2-7
CDR3aa: CASSLGLGTGSLHEQYF
CDR3nt: TGCGCCAGCAGCTTGGGACTCGGGACAGGGTCCCTCCACGAGCAGTACTTC

d_gene: -
abundance: -
v_gene: TRBV9
j_gene: TRBJ2-1
CDR3aa: CASTPKGSEYNEQFF
CDR3nt: TGTGCCAGCACCCCCAAGGGTAGCGAGTACAATGAGCAGTTCTTC

d_gene: -
abundance: -
v_gene: TRBV30
j_gene: TRBJ2-7
CDR3aa: CAWGGFYEQYF
CDR3nt: TGTGCCTGGGGGGGGTTCTACGAGCAGTACTTC

d_gene: TRBD1
abundance: few
v_gene: TRBV29-1
j_gene: TRBJ1-3
CDR3aa: CSVIPGQGGDTIYF
CDR3nt: TGCAGCGTGATACCGGGACAGGGGGGGGACACCATATATTTT

d_gene: -
abundance: -
v_gene: TRBV5-4
j_gene: TRBJ2-1
CDR3aa: CASSLVGGHNEQFF
CDR3nt: TGTGCCAGCAGCTTGGTTGGCGGACACAATGAGCAGTTCTTC

d_gene: TRBD1
abundance: -
v_gene: TRBV4-1
j_gene: TRBJ2-7
CDR3aa: CASTERLDRGLSYEQYF
CDR3nt: TGCGCCAGCACCGAACGCTTGGACAGGGGGCTGTCCTACGAGCAGTACTTC

d_gene: TRBD2
abundance: few
v_gene: TRBV5-6
j_gene: TRBJ2-1
CDR3aa: CASSLVSGSYNEQFF
CDR3nt: TGTGCCAGCAGCTTGGTGAGCGGGAGCTACAATGAGCAGTTCTTC

d_gene: -
abundance: -
v_gene: TRBV29-1
j_gene: TRBJ2-7
CDR3aa: CSAGLSSYEQYF
CDR3nt: TGCAGCGCGGGACTCAGCTCCTACGAGCAGTACTTC

d_gene: -
abundance: -
v_gene: TRBV7-2
j_gene: TRBJ2-3
CDR3aa: CASSLVSGIDTQYF
CDR3nt: TGTGCCAGCAGCTTAGTGTCGGGAATCGATACGCAGTATTTT

d_gene: TRBD1
abundance: once
v_gene: TRBV30
j_gene: TRBJ1-2
CDR3aa: CAWSVEGAQVAGYTF
CDR3nt: TGTGCCTGGAGTGTCGAGGGGGCTCAAGTCGCTGGCTACACCTTC

d_gene: -
abundance: -
v_gene: TRBV5-1
j_gene: TRBJ2-7
CDR3aa: CASRTTSSYEQYF
CDR3nt: TGCGCCAGCAGGACTACTAGCTCCTACGAGCAGTACTTC

d_gene: TRBD1
abundance: -
v_gene: TRBV29-1
j_gene: TRBJ2-3
CDR3aa: CSAGQGRTDTQYF
CDR3nt: TGCAGCGCTGGACAGGGAAGGACAGATACGCAGTATTTT

d_gene: TRBD1
abundance: -
v_gene: TRBV29-1
j_gene: TRBJ1-1
CDR3aa: CSVNRGRGTEAFF
CDR3nt: TGCAGCGTTAACAGGGGGCGTGGGACTGAAGCTTTCTTT

d_gene: -
abundance: -
v_gene: TRBV7-9
j_gene: TRBJ1-1
CDR3aa: CASSLPAANTEAFF
CDR3nt: TGTGCCAGCAGCTTGCCGGCAGCAAACACTGAAGCTTTCTTT

d_gene: -
abundance: -
v_gene: TRBV25-1
j_gene: TRBJ2-7
CDR3aa: CASSEYMDSPVPYF
CDR3nt: TGTGCCAGCAGTGAATATATGGACAGCCCGGTTCCATACTTC

d_gene: -
abundance: -
v_gene: TRBV5-1
j_gene: TRBJ2-7
CDR3aa: CASSATGHSYEQYF
CDR3nt: TGCGCCAGCAGCGCCACAGGGCACTCCTACGAGCAGTACTTC

d_gene: -
abundance: -
v_gene: TRBV21-1
j_gene: TRBJ2-5
CDR3aa: CASRDGLYHLETQYF
CDR3nt: TGTGCCAGCAGGGATGGCCTTTATCATCTGGAGACCCAGTACTTC

d_gene: TRBD1
abundance: -
v_gene: TRBV28
j_gene: TRBJ2-7
CDR3aa: CASSSGQGGAYEQYF
CDR3nt: TGTGCCAGCAGTTCCGGACAGGGAGGCGCATACGAGCAGTACTTC

d_gene: -
abundance: -
v_gene: TRBV6-5
j_gene: TRBJ2-7
CDR3aa: CARKVTDEEQYF
CDR3nt: TGTGCCAGAAAGGTGACAGATGAGGAGCAGTACTTC

d_gene: -
abundance: -
v_gene: TRBV29-1
j_gene: TRBJ2-2
CDR3aa: CSGGNRANTGELFF
CDR3nt: TGCAGCGGGGGAAACAGAGCGAACACCGGGGAGCTGTTTTTT

d_gene: -
abundance: few
v_gene: TRBV29-1
j_gene: TRBJ1-1
CDR3aa: CSVDRQLKPEAFF
CDR3nt: TGCAGCGTTGATCGACAGCTAAAACCTGAAGCTTTCTTT

d_gene: -
abundance: -
v_gene: TRBV15
j_gene: TRBJ2-1
CDR3aa: CATSLTSPYNEQFF
CDR3nt: TGTGCCACCAGCCTCACAAGCCCCTACAATGAGCAGTTCTTC

d_gene: -
abundance: -
v_gene: TRBV5-1
j_gene: TRBJ1-2
CDR3aa: CASSASRGWGLDGYTF
CDR3nt: TGCGCCAGCAGCGCCTCCCGAGGGTGGGGATTGGATGGCTACACCTTC

d_gene: TRBD2
abundance: few
v_gene: TRBV11-2
j_gene: TRBJ2-5
CDR3aa: CASSLGLEETQYF
CDR3nt: TGTGCCAGCAGCCTCGGACTAGAGGAGACCCAGTACTTC

d_gene: -
abundance: -
v_gene: TRBV7-2
j_gene: TRBJ2-7
CDR3aa: CASFHRDEQYF
CDR3nt: TGTGCCAGCTTCCACCGGGACGAGCAGTACTTC

d_gene: -
abundance: -
v_gene: TRBV14
j_gene: TRBJ2-2
CDR3aa: CASSLRTANTGELFF
CDR3nt: TGTGCCAGCAGCCTTAGGACCGCGAACACCGGGGAGCTGTTTTTT

d_gene: -
abundance: once
v_gene: TRBV30
j_gene: TRBJ2-1
CDR3aa: CAGYLGSRSYNEQFF
CDR3nt: TGTGCCGGCTACCTCGGATCCCGCTCCTACAATGAGCAGTTCTTC

d_gene: -
abundance: -
v_gene: TRBV29-1
j_gene: TRBJ2-5
CDR3aa: CSVEAAKETQYF
CDR3nt: TGCAGCGTTGAAGCGGCAAAAGAGACCCAGTACTTC

d_gene: -
abundance: -
v_gene: TRBV13
j_gene: TRBJ2-7
CDR3aa: CASSLAGIYEQYF
CDR3nt: TGTGCCAGCAGCTTAGCTGGGATCTACGAGCAGTACTTC

d_gene: -
abundance: -
v_gene: TRBV7-2
j_gene: TRBJ1-3
CDR3aa: CASSLGDTIISGNTIYF
CDR3nt: TGTGCCAGCAGCCTAGGGGACACCATAATCTCTGGAAACACCATATATTTT

d_gene: -
abundance: -
v_gene: TRBV6-5
j_gene: TRBJ2-2
CDR3aa: CASSDTNTGELFF
CDR3nt: TGTGCCAGCAGCGACACGAACACCGGGGAGCTGTTTTTT

d_gene: -
abundance: once
v_gene: TRBV29-1
j_gene: TRBJ2-1
CDR3aa: CSAEGAQAYNEQFF
CDR3nt: TGCAGCGCAGAAGGGGCTCAAGCCTACAATGAGCAGTTCTTC

d_gene: -
abundance: once
v_gene: TRBV30
j_gene: TRBJ1-5
CDR3aa: CAFADGRNQPQHF
CDR3nt: TGTGCCTTTGCGGACGGTCGCAATCAGCCCCAGCATTTT